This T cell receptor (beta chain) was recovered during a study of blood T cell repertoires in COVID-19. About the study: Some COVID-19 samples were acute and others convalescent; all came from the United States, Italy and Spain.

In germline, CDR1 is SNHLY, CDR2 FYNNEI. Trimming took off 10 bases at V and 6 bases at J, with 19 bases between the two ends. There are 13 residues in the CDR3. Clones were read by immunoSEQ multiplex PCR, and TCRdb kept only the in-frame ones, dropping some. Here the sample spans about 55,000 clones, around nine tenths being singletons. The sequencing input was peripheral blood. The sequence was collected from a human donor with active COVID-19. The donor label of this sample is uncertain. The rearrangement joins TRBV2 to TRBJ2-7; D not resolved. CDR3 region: CATAPPYPPEQYV. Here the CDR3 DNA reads TGTGCCACTGCACCTCCCTATCCGCCCGAGCAGTACGTC.